This TCR beta chain was captured by sequencing in a study of shared clonotypes between healthy human individuals. Study observations and caveats: As a rule, naive subsets had a larger estimated richness than memory subsets.

Deep level was the assay's run setting. TCRdb's table, derived via immunoSEQ multiplex PCR, lists solely in-frame clones and lacks some. The profile covers approximately 330,000 clones, with less than 85% appearing a single time and under 11% taken by the ten largest. V dropped 6 bases and J dropped 2 bases, with 17 bases sitting between them. The CDR3 has 15 amino acids. CDR1 is MDHEN and CDR2 is SYDVKM in the germline V gene. Regarding this clone: What it binds is not known.

The J gene is TRBJ2-7, the V gene TRBV28; the D call may be TRBD1 or TRBD2 (6 bases each). Sequencing used memory CD4+ T cells sorted from blood. Stated subset: CD45RA-negative fraction. The TCR was taken from a man aged 25-45 years in good health. CDR3 protein: CASSPGGPLTYEQYF. CDR3 in DNA: TGTGCCAGCAGCCCTGGGGGGCCCTTAACCTACGAGCAGTACTTC.